This TCR beta chain was observed in a study of blood T cell repertoires in COVID-19. The overall study: The origin of the acute and convalescent COVID-19 samples was the United States, Italy and Spain. Nucleic acid was either cDNA or gDNA, and it came from T cells, B-cell-depleted T cells, or PBMCs.

After removal of 7 bases from V and 0 bases from J, the junction contained 5 bases not matched to a gene. The CDR3 loop spans 17 amino acids. Germline V gives CDR1 SNHLY, CDR2 FYNNEI. Authors' data handling: Counts of nucleated cells, estimated from reference gene primer amplification, were obtained. This table comes from immunoSEQ multiplex PCR, and its TCRdb copy is limited to in-frame clones, with some not included. D and trimming were read from the DNA, whereas the V and J calls and clone size are those reported in that table. The sample records 45,000 to 60,000 clones, under 90% being singletons.

The clonotype was recovered from a woman over 75 with acute or convalescent COVID-19. The material sequenced was peripheral blood. This chain connects TRBV2 to TRBJ2-6; 11 positions agree with TRBD2. The CDR3 coding sequence is TGTGCCAGCAAGGCTAGCGGGGGGCCCTCTGGGGCCAACGTCCTGACTTTC. Amino acid sequence: CASKASGGPSGANVLTF.